Listed below are T cell receptor beta chains from one sample, sequenced in a study of Graves' ophthalmopathy and Graves' hyperthyroidism. TCRdb itself ran the multiplex PCR reads through MiXCR, one entry per CDR3 protein. This sample yields a few hundred thousand distinct CDR3 sequences, of which approximately 37% are seen a single time; 3.5% to 5% belongs to the top ten. Material: peripheral blood or thyroid tissue (not recorded which). The receptors derive from an adult man with Graves' hyperthyroidism. CDR3s include the opening cysteine and the closing phenylalanine or tryptophan. The D gene is left open where the match is weak. A clone size is listed for some rows: how often the clone was seen (once, few, many), or a class if it is expanded.

size	D	V	J	DNA	CDR3
many	TRBD1	TRBV6-5	TRBJ1-4	TGTGCCAGCAGCCGCGGGACAGTGGCAACTAATGAAAAACTGTTTTTT	CASSRGTVATNEKLFF
many	NA	TRBV7-2	TRBJ1-2	TGTGCCAGCAGTCAACAGGCCAACTATGGCTACACCTTC	CASSQQANYGYTF
many	TRBD1	TRBV7-3	TRBJ2-7	TGTGCCAGCAGCGGACGGGACAGCCCACCGGGGAAGCAGTACTTC	CASSGRDSPPGKQYF
NA	NA	TRBV29-1	TRBJ1-3	TGCAGCGTTGATAGTGATGGCTACACCATATATTTT	CSVDSDGYTIYF
many	NA	TRBV5-6	TRBJ1-6	TGTGCCAGCAGCCGCAGTGGCACGAATTCACCCCTCCACTTT	CASSRSGTNSPLHF
many	NA	TRBV7-8	TRBJ1-3	TGTGCCAGCAGCTTTGGGCCATCGAGCTCTGGAAACACCATATATTTT	CASSFGPSSSGNTIYF
NA	TRBD1	TRBV20-1	TRBJ1-5	TGCAGTGCTGCCCCACCAGGGGGGTTGAGCAATCAGCCCCAGCATTTT	CSAAPPGGLSNQPQHF
many	NA	TRBV28	TRBJ1-6	TGTGCCAGCAGGAGGGGGGCAGGTTCACCCCTCCACTTT	CASRRGAGSPLHF
NA	TRBD1	TRBV29-1	TRBJ1-2	TGCAGCGTTGATCAGGGGGGTAACTATGGCTACACCTTC	CSVDQGGNYGYTF
many	NA	TRBV19	TRBJ1-6	TGTGCCAGCTCAGCCGACAGTTGGGGAAATTCACCCCTCCACTTT	CASSADSWGNSPLHF
few	TRBD1	TRBV19	TRBJ1-5	TGTGCCAGTAGCCACGGACAGGGGGCGGATCAGCCCCAGCATTTT	CASSHGQGADQPQHF
many	TRBD1	TRBV5-1	TRBJ1-1	TGCGCCAGCAGCCGCACAGGGGATTCTCTCACTGAAGCTTTCTTT	CASSRTGDSLTEAFF
many	NA	TRBV12-3/TRBV12-4	TRBJ2-5	TGTGCCAGCAGCCCGGGCTCCCCTCAAGAGACCCAGTACTTC	CASSPGSPQETQYF
once	TRBD1	TRBV7-2	TRBJ2-1	TGTGCCAGCAGCACAAGACAGGGGTTATACAATGAGCAGTTCTTC	CASSTRQGLYNEQFF
many	NA	TRBV5-1	TRBJ2-2	TGTGCCAGCAGTTTAGTCGGGAGGAACACCGGGGAGCTGTTTTTT	CASSLVGRNTGELFF
many	TRBD2	TRBV5-8	TRBJ2-2	TGTGCCAGCAGCTTGGGGACTAGCGCGAACACCGGGGAGCTGTTTTTT	CASSLGTSANTGELFF
NA	NA	TRBV29-1	TRBJ2-5	TGCAGTGCTCCTAGAGGGGGGTCACAAGAGACCCAGTACTTC	CSAPRGGSQETQYF
NA	TRBD2	TRBV5-1	TRBJ2-7	TGCGCCAGCAGAAGAGGGACTAACGGCCTGGAGCAGTACTTC	CASRRGTNGLEQYF
few	NA	TRBV27	TRBJ1-2	TGTGCCAGCAGTTTAGAGGGAGCCTATGGCTACACCTTC	CASSLEGAYGYTF
many	NA	TRBV10-3	TRBJ1-5	TGTGCCATCAGTGAGTCGCAGGGAATGGGCCAGCCCCAGCATTTT	CAISESQGMGQPQHF
many	NA	TRBV27	TRBJ2-5	TGTGCCAGCAGTTTTGTCACTGGGGAGACCCAGTACTTC	CASSFVTGETQYF
many	TRBD1	TRBV13	TRBJ2-7	TGTGCCAGCAGCCAGCTGGGACAGGGTCGGTACGAGCAGTACTTC	CASSQLGQGRYEQYF
NA	NA	TRBV2	TRBJ2-7	TGTGCCAGCAGTGACATGAGGGTTCCTTGGTTC	CASSDMRVPWF
many	NA	TRBV7-9	TRBJ2-7	TGTGCCAGCAGCCGGGACGGACAACCGCGCGAGCAGTACTTC	CASSRDGQPREQYF
NA	NA	TRBV12-3/TRBV12-4	TRBJ2-7	TGTGCCAGCACCACTAGCTCCTACTCCTACGAGCAGTACTTC	CASTTSSYSYEQYF
many	TRBD1	TRBV7-4	TRBJ1-5	TGTGCCAGCAGCTCCCCAACCGGGACAGTCAATCAGCCCCAGCATTTT	CASSSPTGTVNQPQHF
many	NA	TRBV24-1	TRBJ1-2	TGTGCCACCAGCGGGTTCCCGTACTATGGCTACACCTTC	CATSGFPYYGYTF
NA	NA	TRBV29-1	TRBJ2-7	TGCAGTTTATGGGCAGGGGAAACCTACGAGCAGTACTTC	CSLWAGETYEQYF
NA	NA	TRBV3-1	TRBJ1-5	TGTGCCAGCAGCCAAGATGAAGGGGCAGGGCAGCCCCAGCATTTT	CASSQDEGAGQPQHF
many	NA	TRBV7-9	TRBJ1-2	TGTGCCAGCAGCTCGGGCGCCTATGGCTACACCTTC	CASSSGAYGYTF
many	NA	TRBV29-1	TRBJ2-7	TGCAGCGTGACGGGGACGGATACCTACGAGCAGTACTTC	CSVTGTDTYEQYF
NA	TRBD2	TRBV9	TRBJ2-3	TGTGCCAGCAGCGTTTCAGCGGGAGAGGGCACAGATACGCAGTATTTT	CASSVSAGEGTDTQYF
NA	TRBD1	TRBV11-2	TRBJ1-1	TGTGCCAGCAGCTCTGACAGGGAGGACCGTAAAGCTTTCTTT	CASSSDREDRKAFF
NA	NA	TRBV29-1	TRBJ1-2	TGCAGCGCCGGAGCTCTGGGCTACACCTTC	CSAGALGYTF
NA	NA	TRBV7-9	TRBJ2-5	NA	CASSFYICSASESRGGVQETQYF
many	TRBD2	TRBV7-9	TRBJ2-7	TGTGCTTCGGGGAGTAGCGGGAGCACCCTCGAGCAGTACTTC	CASGSSGSTLEQYF
few	NA	TRBV7-6	TRBJ2-3	TGTGCCAGCAGCTATCTCCTCGGGGACGTAAGCACAGATACGCAGTATTTT	CASSYLLGDVSTDTQYF
NA	NA	TRBV3-1	TRBJ2-7	TGTGCCGGCAGCCAAGGACGCGGCGAGCAGTACTTC	CAGSQGRGEQYF
many	NA	TRBV5-8	TRBJ1-2	TGTGCCAGCAGCTTGGAGTCTAACTATGGCTACACCTTC	CASSLESNYGYTF
few	TRBD2	TRBV7-9	TRBJ2-7	TGTGCCAGCTCACCACGGACTAGCGGGAGTTTCTACGAGCAGTACTTC	CASSPRTSGSFYEQYF
NA	TRBD1	TRBV28	TRBJ2-7	TGTGCCAGCACCCCCGGGACAGGGCGCTCCTACGAGCAGTACTTC	CASTPGTGRSYEQYF
many	TRBD1	TRBV20-1	TRBJ1-1	TGCAGTGCTAGAGGACAGGGGACCGGAGAAGCTTTCTTT	CSARGQGTGEAFF
NA	TRBD2	TRBV20-1	TRBJ2-7	TGCAGTGCTAGAGATTCCGGACTAGCGGGGTCCTACGAGCAGTACTTC	CSARDSGLAGSYEQYF
many	NA	TRBV2	TRBJ1-2	TGTGCCAGCGGGATGGAACGTAACTATGGCTACACCTTC	CASGMERNYGYTF
many	NA	TRBV29-1	TRBJ1-4	TGCAGCGTTGAAGATGGAGGCAGAGGGCCAGAAAAACTGTTTTTT	CSVEDGGRGPEKLFF
NA	NA	TRBV12-3/TRBV12-4	TRBJ2-3	TGTGCCAGCAGTTTCCAGGGCCGGTCAGATACGCAGTATTTT	CASSFQGRSDTQYF
many	NA	TRBV6-5	TRBJ1-2	TGTGCCAGCAGTTACCTACTTACAGGGAGGACTGGCTACACCTTC	CASSYLLTGRTGYTF
once	NA	TRBV29-1	TRBJ1-2	TGCAGCGTGGGGACTGGGAACACTAACTATGGCTACACCTTC	CSVGTGNTNYGYTF
few	TRBD2	TRBV24-1	TRBJ2-3	TGTGCCACTGCTTTCACTAGCGGATTCACAGATACGCAGTATTTT	CATAFTSGFTDTQYF
NA	NA	TRBV6-5	TRBJ2-1	TGTGCCAGCGAAAACACAGGCATCAATGAGCAGTTCTTC	CASENTGINEQFF